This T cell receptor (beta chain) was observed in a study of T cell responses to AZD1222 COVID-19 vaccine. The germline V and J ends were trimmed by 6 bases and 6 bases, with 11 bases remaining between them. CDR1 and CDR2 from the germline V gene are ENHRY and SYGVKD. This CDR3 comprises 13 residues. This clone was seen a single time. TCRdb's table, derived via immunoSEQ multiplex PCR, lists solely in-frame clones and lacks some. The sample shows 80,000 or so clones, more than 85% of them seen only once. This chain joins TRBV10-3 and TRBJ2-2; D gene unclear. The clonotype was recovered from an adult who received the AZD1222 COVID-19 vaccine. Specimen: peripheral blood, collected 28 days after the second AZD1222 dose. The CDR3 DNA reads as TGTGCCATCAGCCTAGACGTGCCCGGGGAGCTGTTTTTT. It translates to CAISLDVPGELFF.